This section outlines one T cell receptor (beta chain) sequence together with its context. CDR3 length: 15 residues. Germline V gives CDR1 LNHNV, CDR2 YYDKDF (reference sequence). The V segment lost 1 base and the J segment 3 bases; nucleotides outside the gene matches: 3. This sample is part of a study of T cell responses to AZD1222 COVID-19 vaccine. TCRdb's table, derived via immunoSEQ multiplex PCR, lists solely in-frame clones and lacks some. The table records some 150,000 clones, roughly 90% of them present only once. The sequence came from an adult who received the AZD1222 COVID-19 vaccine. The rearrangement links TRBV15 to TRBJ1-5; TRBD1 matches 7 bases. The source material was peripheral blood, sampled 28 days after the second AZD1222 dose. In DNA, the CDR3 is TGTGCCACCAGCAGAGGCCAGGGGGACAATCAGCCCCAGCATTTT. Protein sequence: CATSRGQGDNQPQHF.